Each of the 25 T cell receptor beta chains below was sequenced from the same sample in a study of cytomegalovirus exposure and HLA in healthy donors. This table comes from immunoSEQ multiplex PCR, and its TCRdb copy is limited to in-frame clones, with some not included. The top ten hold more than 0.85% of the sample, which has some 200,000 clones, about 90% seen once. The sample consisted of PBMCs. All receptors come from a woman aged 18-29 years in good health and CMV-seronegative.

This chain uses TRBV7-2 with TRBJ2-5; 8 bases align to TRBD1. This CDR3 has 15 residues. Germline-derived CDR1 and CDR2 are SGHTA and FQGNSA. J was trimmed by 4 bases and V by 5 bases; bases with no gene match: 9. The CDR3 reads CASSTHGQGAETQYF. CDR3 in DNA: TGTGCCAGCAGCACCCATGGACAGGGAGCAGAGACCCAGTACTTC.

The V call is TRBV7-3, the J call TRBJ2-3; D unclear. The ends were cut back, 1 base at V and 7 bases at J, with 12 bases in the middle. The CDR3 loop spans 14 amino acids. Per germline, CDR1 SGHTA and CDR2 FQGTGA. The CDR3 nucleotides read TGTGCCAGCAGCTTAAGGGCCCAACAGAATACGCAGTATTTT. This encodes CASSLRAQQNTQYF.

The chain has TRBV28 and TRBJ1-4; 8 bases align to TRBD1. CDR1 MDHEN and CDR2 SYDVKM come from the germline V gene. The CDR3 is made up of 12 amino acids. Germline trimming cut 6 bases from V and 8 bases from J; bases unmatched to any gene: 2. The CDR3, as DNA: TGTGCCAGCAGACAGGGGGGAGAAAAACTGTTTTTT. Translated: CASRQGGEKLFF.

The chain links TRBV5-4 to TRBJ2-2; the match to TRBD1 covers 7 bases. The CDR3 runs 15 residues. The germline gives CDR1 SGHNT, CDR2 YYREEE (reference sequence). V was clipped by 3 bases and J by 12 bases; unmatched bases: 14. The CDR3 nucleotides are TGTGCCAGCAGCTGGGAACAGGGGCAGTTCGAGAAGCTGTTTTTT. Translated: CASSWEQGQFEKLFF.

The rearrangement uses TRBV5-1 and TRBJ1-1; weak D call: TRBD1 (5 bases). CDR1 is SGHRS and CDR2 is YFSETQ in the germline V gene. Trimming stripped 0 bases from V and 9 bases from J, with 12 bases between. The CDR3 length is 13 residues. CDR3 bases: TGCGCCAGCAGCTTGGCCGCTGACAGCAAAGCTTTCTTT. Translated: CASSLAADSKAFF. The full variable domain, its missing parts supplied by reference TRBV5-1 and TRBJ1-1, is KAGVTQTPRYLIKTRGQQVTLSCSPISGHRSVSWYQQTPGQGLQFLFEYFSETQRNKGNFPGRFSGRQFSNSRSEMNVSTLELGDSALYLCASSLAADSKAFFGQGTRLTVV.

The chain recombines TRBV9 with TRBJ2-1; TRBD1 matches 9 bases. The V and J ends lost 0 bases and 5 bases, in that order; junction bases with no gene match: 6. The CDR3 consists of 16 residues. Germline V CDR1 and CDR2: SGDLS, YYNGEE. In DNA, the CDR3 is TGTGCCAGCAGCGTAGTGGGACAGGGAGCGGACAATGAGCAGTTCTTC. It specifies CASSVVGQGADNEQFF.

V gene TRBV18 combines with J gene TRBJ2-1; 7 positions match TRBD1. CDR1 KGHSH and CDR2 LQKENI come from the germline V gene. J gave up 4 bases and V 3 bases, and 6 bases lay outside the gene matches. The CDR3 is made up of 15 amino acids. In nucleotides, the CDR3 is TGTGCCAGCTCACCCAATAAGGGACAGTACAATGAGCAGTTCTTC. Residues: CASSPNKGQYNEQFF.

J is TRBJ2-2 and V is TRBV5-4, with TRBD1 matching 10 bases. Germline loops: CDR1 SGHNT, CDR2 YYREEE (reference sequence). This CDR3 is 15 amino acids long. Unmatched junction bases numbered 3, after V lost 4 bases and J lost 3 bases. The DNA for the CDR3 is TGTGCCAGCAGCATAGGGACAGGGGACACCGGGGAGCTGTTTTTT. It encodes CASSIGTGDTGELFF.

This chain connects TRBV2 to TRBJ2-3; 12 nucleotides agree with TRBD2. Germline V lookup: CDR1 SNHLY, CDR2 FYNNEI. With V trimmed by 4 bases and J by 3 bases, 11 bases remained unmatched. This CDR3 is 18 amino acids long. In DNA form, the CDR3 reads TGTGCCAGCAGTGTTTATACTAGCGGGAGGCGGTTTACAGATACGCAGTATTTT. This translates into CASSVYTSGRRFTDTQYF.

The J gene is TRBJ2-7, the V gene TRBV7-8; D is possibly TRBD2 (6 bases). CDR1 and CDR2 (germline): SGHVS, FQNEAQ. V shed 5 bases and J shed 2 bases, with 22 bases lying between them. This CDR3 comprises 17 residues. CDR3 sequence reads: CASSPHRGSQTPYEQYF. Here the CDR3 DNA reads TGTGCCAGCAGCCCCCATCGGGGGTCCCAAACCCCCTACGAGCAGTACTTC.

The V and J genes are TRBV5-1 and TRBJ2-1; 9 bases map to TRBD2. Trimming at V came to 0 bases and at J to 6 bases, leaving 7 bases not matched to a gene. This CDR3 is 16 amino acids long. Per germline, CDR1 SGHRS and CDR2 YFSETQ. CDR3 residues: CASSLERGRAGNEQFF. The CDR3 nucleotides are TGCGCCAGCAGCTTGGAGCGCGGGAGGGCCGGCAATGAGCAGTTCTTC.

The gene calls are TRBV12-5 and TRBJ1-1; D is undetermined. This CDR3 has 11 residues. Germline CDR1 and CDR2: LGHNT and FRNRAP. Deletions cut 5 bases from V and 6 bases from J, with 7 bases between. The CDR3 DNA is TGTGCTAGTGGTCTTCGTTCTGAAGCTTTCTTT. This sequence encodes CASGLRSEAFF.

The chain carries TRBV4-2 and TRBJ2-2; 8 bases align to TRBD2. The V segment lost 5 bases and the J segment 7 bases; nucleotides outside the gene matches: 3. The CDR3 loop spans 13 amino acids. The V gene's germline CDR1 is LGHNA and CDR2 YNFKEQ. The CDR3 sequence: CASSYTSGGELFF. The CDR3, as DNA: TGTGCCAGCAGCTATACTAGCGGCGGGGAGCTGTTTTTT.

The chain is built from TRBV6-5 and TRBJ2-7, with TRBD1 matching 9 bases. This CDR3 is built from 13 residues. Per germline, CDR1 MNHEY and CDR2 SVGAGI. J lost 2 bases, V lost 6 bases, and 2 bases had no gene match. CDR3 nucleotide sequence: TGTGCCAGCAGGAGACAGGGGGCCTACGAGCAGTACTTC. This gives the protein CASRRQGAYEQYF.

This clone was picked up a small number of times. The chain joins TRBV10-2 to TRBJ2-1; TRBD2 aligns across 11 bases. V dropped 5 bases and J dropped 8; count of bases not matched to a gene: 2. Germline values: CDR1 WSHSY, CDR2 SAAADI. The CDR3 covers 13 residues. The CDR3 region is CASSQLAGDEQFF. CDR3 coding DNA: TGCGCCAGCAGTCAACTAGCGGGAGATGAGCAGTTCTTC.

The chain combines TRBV7-8 with TRBJ2-7; possibly TRBD1 for D (6 bases). This CDR3 is 14 amino acids long. From germline, CDR1 is SGHVS and CDR2 FQNEAQ. V lost 5 bases and J 0 bases, leaving 11 bases between the germline ends. In DNA form, the CDR3 reads TGTGCCAGCAGCCCCACAGGGTCCTCCTACGAGCAGTACTTC. It codes for CASSPTGSSYEQYF.

In DNA, the CDR3 is TGTGCCAGCACGTGGAGCGCCGGGAACACTGAAGCTTTCTTT. It encodes CASTWSAGNTEAFF. V usage is TRBV6-1 and J usage is TRBJ1-1; D remains unclear. V was shortened by 7 bases and J by 1 base, with 13 bases between the two germline ends. Germline values: CDR1 MNHNS, CDR2 SASEGT. This CDR3 region has 14 residues.

The chain carries TRBV5-1 and TRBJ1-4; D ambiguous. Trimming took off 2 bases at V and 8 bases at J, with 19 bases between the two ends. The CDR3 spans 16 residues. Looked up from germline, CDR1 is SGHRS and CDR2 is YFSETQ. The CDR3 DNA is TGCGCCAGCAGCTTAGGAGGAGCAGAGGGAGAAGAAAAACTGTTTTTT. The encoded protein is CASSLGGAEGEEKLFF.

V usage is TRBV7-9 and J usage is TRBJ2-7; D call uncertain. Per the germline V gene, CDR1 is SEHNR and CDR2 is FQNEAQ (reference sequence). Trimming left V 5 bases short and J 2 bases short, with 10 bases between. CDR3 length: 13 residues. The CDR3 spells CASSLDLAYEQYF. The DNA for the CDR3 is TGTGCCAGCAGCCTCGACTTGGCCTACGAGCAGTACTTC.

V gene TRBV9 combines with J gene TRBJ2-7, with D unresolved. V lost 0 bases and J 2 bases, leaving 12 bases between the germline ends. Germline loops: CDR1 SGDLS, CDR2 YYNGEE. There are 15 residues in the CDR3. CDR3 nucleotides: TGTGCCAGCAGCGTAGATGGCGGATCTACCTACGAGCAGTACTTC. It yields the protein CASSVDGGSTYEQYF.

CDR3 sequence: CASRRYNDEQFF. In DNA, the CDR3 is TGCGCCAGCAGACGGTATAATGATGAGCAGTTCTTC. This chain uses TRBV5-1 with TRBJ2-1; no clear D gene. The CDR3 totals 12 residues. V was pared by 5 bases and J by 8 bases, with 11 bases between. Germline-derived CDR1 and CDR2 are SGHRS and YFSETQ.

The chain carries TRBV5-1 and TRBJ2-2, with 9 bases matching TRBD2. Germline-derived CDR1 and CDR2 are SGHRS and YFSETQ. The V segment lost 3 bases and the J segment 9 bases; nucleotides outside the gene matches: 12. The CDR3 extends over 16 amino acids. Written as DNA, the CDR3 is TGCGCCAGCAGCTCGGTCGGTAGCGGGAGTAGGCGGGAGCTGTTTTTT. Translated: CASSSVGSGSRRELFF. The whole variable domain, filled in from reference TRBV5-1 and TRBJ2-2, reads KAGVTQTPRYLIKTRGQQVTLSCSPISGHRSVSWYQQTPGQGLQFLFEYFSETQRNKGNFPGRFSGRQFSNSRSEMNVSTLELGDSALYLCASSSVGSGSRRELFFGEGSRLTVL.

The CDR3 DNA follows: TGTGCCAGCAGCGTAGTACCGGGTCGTAGGGAGGATACGCAGTATTTT. Encoded protein: CASSVVPGRREDTQYF. This chain links TRBV9 with TRBJ2-3; TRBD2 is a possible D gene (5 bases). The germline gives CDR1 SGDLS, CDR2 YYNGEE. The CDR3 has 16 amino acids. Deletions cut 0 bases from V and 6 bases from J, with 17 bases between.

Only one count was recorded for this clone. The gene calls are TRBV6-1 and TRBJ2-5; maybe TRBD1 (6 bases). Germline CDR1 and CDR2: MNHNS and SASEGT. The CDR3 has 13 amino acids. Trimming took off 9 bases at V and 0 bases at J, with 11 bases between the two ends. CDR3 region: CARTRQDQETQYF. Here the CDR3 DNA reads TGTGCCAGAACCCGACAGGACCAAGAGACCCAGTACTTC.

The rearrangement uses TRBV30 and TRBJ1-1, with D perhaps TRBD1 (6 bases). Germline V gene sequence: CDR1 GTSNPN, CDR2 SVGIG (reference sequence). There are 14 residues in the CDR3. Trimming shortened V by 4 bases and J by 12 bases, and 24 bases separated the two germline ends. The CDR3 here is CAWIPKRGAVKTFF. The DNA for the CDR3 is TGTGCCTGGATCCCAAAGCGGGGGGCTGTGAAAACTTTCTTT.